This T cell receptor beta chain was recovered during a study of molecular identifiers for immune sequencing clone quantification. Background on the study: Across replicate runs, RNA obtained from around 20,000 or 100,000 naive CD8 cells was divided into five, with four undergoing sequencing.

This clonotype appeared a few times. What it binds is not known. Libraries of naive CD8 T cells were made from around 20,000 to 1,000,000 sorted cells. They used 10%, 30% or 50% RNA. The study's findings and limits: Over 98% of effector molecules, but under 1% in naive cells, were held by clones with more than 20 RNA copies.

TCRdb re-analysed the PCR reads in MiXCR, keeping a single row per CDR3 protein. The sample lists 97,000 or so distinct CDR3 sequences, 20% to 30% occurring once. J gave up 5 bases and V 1 base, and 6 bases lay outside the gene matches. The CDR3 has 15 residues. Germline V lookup: CDR1 LGHNT, CDR2 FRNRAP. This TCR was sampled from a human donor in good health. Some libraries in this study had Jurkat cell RNA spiked in. The chain employs TRBV12-5 and TRBJ1-1; 8 bases are shared with TRBD1. The sequencing sample was made of naive CD8+ T cells from blood, with Jurkat cell RNA spiked in. Subset denoted: FACS-sorted CD8+CD4-CCR7+CD45RA+ naive T cells. In nucleotides, the CDR3 is TGTGCTAGTGGTTTGGCGGACAGGGCGGGAACTGAAGCTTTCTTT. The encoded protein is CASGLADRAGTEAFF.